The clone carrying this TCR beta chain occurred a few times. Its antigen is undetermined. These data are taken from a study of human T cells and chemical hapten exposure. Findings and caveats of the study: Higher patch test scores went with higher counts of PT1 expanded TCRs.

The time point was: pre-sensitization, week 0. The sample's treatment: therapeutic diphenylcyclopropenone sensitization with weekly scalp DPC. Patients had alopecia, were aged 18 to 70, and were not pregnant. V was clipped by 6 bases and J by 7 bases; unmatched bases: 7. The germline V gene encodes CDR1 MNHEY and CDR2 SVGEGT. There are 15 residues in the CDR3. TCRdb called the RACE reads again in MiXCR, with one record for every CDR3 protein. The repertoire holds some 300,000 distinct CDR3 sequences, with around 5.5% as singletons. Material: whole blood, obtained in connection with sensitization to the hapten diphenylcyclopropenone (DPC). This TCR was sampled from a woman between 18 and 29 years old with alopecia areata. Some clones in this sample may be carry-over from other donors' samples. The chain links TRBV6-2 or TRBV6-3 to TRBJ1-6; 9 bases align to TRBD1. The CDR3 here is CASSRHRGLNSPLHF. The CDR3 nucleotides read TGTGCCAGCAGCAGACACAGGGGGCTGAATTCACCCCTCCACTTT.